Listed below are T cell receptor beta chains from one sample, sequenced in a study of cytomegalovirus exposure and HLA in healthy donors. Here immunoSEQ multiplex PCR was the method, and the copy in TCRdb shows in-frame clones only, minus some. This sample has 200,000 or so clones, with 82% found just once. The sample taken for sequencing was PBMCs. Receptors were obtained from a woman between 50 and 59 years old in good health and CMV-seropositive. Both conserved end residues are trimmed from each CDR3. Fields, in order: J gene, V gene, CDR3 protein.

TRBJ2-3 | TRBV10-3 | AISASTRGSTDTQY
TRBJ2-2 | TRBV7-9 | ASPGQGENTGELF
TRBJ2-7 | TRBV6-5 | ASSYSYRTFSYEQY
TRBJ2-3 | TRBV4-1 | ASRQTGVGSTDTQY
TRBJ2-7 | TRBV6-6 | ASSYVEGDNEQY
TRBJ2-2 | TRBV2 | ASTPTLGFMNTGELF
TRBJ2-7 | TRBV6-1 | ASSDRQGTSGGSLYEQY
TRBJ2-7 | TRBV4-2 | ASSRGGSYEQY
TRBJ1-2 | TRBV10-3 | AISESRARYGYT
TRBJ2-2 | TRBV9 | ASSVEGYGELF
TRBJ1-3 | TRBV4-3 | ASSQGLLSGNTIY
TRBJ1-2 | TRBV29-1 | SVAGGGRGYT
TRBJ1-1 | TRBV5-5 | ASSLMGQVTEAF
TRBJ2-7 | TRBV5-1 | ASSWSGQGPGEQY
TRBJ1-4 | TRBV27 | ASSLTQGGKLF
TRBJ1-6 | TRBV7-9 | ATGGSPLH
TRBJ2-3 | TRBV27 | ASSQTPSGRADTQY
TRBJ2-2 | TRBV30 | AWGGITGELF
TRBJ1-5 | TRBV30 | AYGETGQPQH
TRBJ2-2 | TRBV7-9 | ASSLAGANTGELF
TRBJ1-4 | TRBV2 | ASRDSAANEKLF
TRBJ1-2 | TRBV6-5 | ASKTDRGLNYGYT
TRBJ2-4 | TRBV9 | ASSTQQGYNDIQY
TRBJ2-2 | TRBV5-1 | ASSFGQGNTGELF
TRBJ1-5 | TRBV7-2 | ASSLRGQSNQPQH